This T cell receptor (beta chain) was profiled in a study of siplizumab effects on memory and regulatory T cells. Broader study findings: Naive T cells looked more diverse than memory cells and looked like major alloresponse contributors.

With respect to this clone: The antigen is not known.

Each sample yielded about 1.1 x 10^5 assayed TCR templates. The data were produced by immunoSEQ multiplex PCR, yet TCRdb's version contains in-frame clones alone and is incomplete. The sample has 90,000 to 130,000 clones, around 90% seen once; the top ten hold approximately 1.3%. CDR1 is SGHDT, CDR2 YYEEEE, per germline. CDR3 length equals 16 residues. After removal of 5 bases from V and 7 bases from J, the junction contained 12 bases not matched to a gene. The gene calls are TRBV5-6 and TRBJ2-2, with TRBD1 matching 9 bases. The origin of this receptor is a human donor in good health. The sequencing sample was made of CD4+ T cells sorted from blood. The CDR3 sequence is CASSLRTDRGIGELFF. The DNA of the CDR3 is TGTGCCAGCAGTCTGCGAACGGACAGGGGAATCGGGGAGCTGTTTTTT.